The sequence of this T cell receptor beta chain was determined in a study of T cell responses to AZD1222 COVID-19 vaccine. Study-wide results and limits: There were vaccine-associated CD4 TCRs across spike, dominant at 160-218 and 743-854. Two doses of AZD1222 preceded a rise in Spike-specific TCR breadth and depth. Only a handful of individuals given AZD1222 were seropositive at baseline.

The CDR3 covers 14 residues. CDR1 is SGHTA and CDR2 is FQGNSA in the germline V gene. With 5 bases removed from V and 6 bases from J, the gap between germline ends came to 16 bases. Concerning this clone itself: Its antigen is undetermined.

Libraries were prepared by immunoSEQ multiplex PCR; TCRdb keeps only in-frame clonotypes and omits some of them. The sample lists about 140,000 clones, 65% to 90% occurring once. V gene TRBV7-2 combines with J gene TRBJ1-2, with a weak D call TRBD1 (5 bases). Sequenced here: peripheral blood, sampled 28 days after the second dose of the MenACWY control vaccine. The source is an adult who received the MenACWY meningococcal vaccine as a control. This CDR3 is CASSPGTQGNGYTF. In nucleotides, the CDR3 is TGTGCCAGCAGCCCCGGGACGCAGGGAAATGGCTACACCTTC.